The rows below give T cell receptor beta chains drawn from one sample of a study of T cell repertoires in cytomegalovirus infection. Their recognized antigens are unknown. TCRdb re-called the reads through MiXCR, storing one row per CDR3 protein. The sample lists over 45,000 distinct CDR3 sequences, around a fifth occurring once. The sequencing here drew on CD8+ T cells from cultured PBMCs, taken from culture after CMV antigen stimulation. The receptors here all came from a human donor in good health (CMV status not recorded). Some clones in this sample may be carry-over from other donors' samples. CDR3s include the opening cysteine and the closing phenylalanine or tryptophan.

CDR3	J	V
CASSTQGSNQPQHF	TRBJ1-5	TRBV7-8
CASSSRASSGANVLTF	TRBJ2-6	TRBV4-1
CASSLSGDRGEQFF	TRBJ2-1	TRBV6-1
CASSNGLATYNEQFF	TRBJ2-1	TRBV27
CASSLGDRSNSYEQYF	TRBJ2-7	TRBV7-6
CARESDRGYVSSYEQYF	TRBJ2-7	TRBV11-2
CASSLADEQFF	TRBJ2-1	TRBV7-9
CASSLEIMNTEAFF	TRBJ1-1	TRBV7-2
CASSLLASGSYNEQFF	TRBJ2-1	TRBV7-6
CASSLNTGNTIYF	TRBJ1-3	TRBV7-2
CASSPGTGEPEQYF	TRBJ2-7	TRBV6-6